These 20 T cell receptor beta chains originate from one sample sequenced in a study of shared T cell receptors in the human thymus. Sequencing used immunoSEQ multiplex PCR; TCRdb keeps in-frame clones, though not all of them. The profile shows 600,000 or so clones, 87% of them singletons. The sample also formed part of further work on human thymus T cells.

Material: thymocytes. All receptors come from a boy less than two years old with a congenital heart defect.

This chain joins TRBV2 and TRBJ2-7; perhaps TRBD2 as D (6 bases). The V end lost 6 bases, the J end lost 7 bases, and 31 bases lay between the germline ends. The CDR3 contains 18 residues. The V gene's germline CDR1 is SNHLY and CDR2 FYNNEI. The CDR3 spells CASRPRDVTVAVRGEQYF. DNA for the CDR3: TGTGCCAGCAGGCCCCGGGACGTAACGGTAGCGGTCCGGGGAGAGCAGTACTTC.

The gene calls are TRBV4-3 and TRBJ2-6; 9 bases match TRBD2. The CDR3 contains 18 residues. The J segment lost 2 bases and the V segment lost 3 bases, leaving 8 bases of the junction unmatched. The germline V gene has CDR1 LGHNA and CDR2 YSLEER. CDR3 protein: CASSQLGRGRAGANVLTF. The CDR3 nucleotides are TGCGCCAGCAGCCAGCTGGGACGCGGGAGGGCTGGGGCCAACGTCCTGACTTTC.

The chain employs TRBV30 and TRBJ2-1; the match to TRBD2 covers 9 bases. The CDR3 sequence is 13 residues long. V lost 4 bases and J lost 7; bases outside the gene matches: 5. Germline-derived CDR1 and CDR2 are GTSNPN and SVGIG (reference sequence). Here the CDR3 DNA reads TGTGCCTGGAATAGCGGGGGCCTTAATGAGCAGTTCTTC. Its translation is CAWNSGGLNEQFF.

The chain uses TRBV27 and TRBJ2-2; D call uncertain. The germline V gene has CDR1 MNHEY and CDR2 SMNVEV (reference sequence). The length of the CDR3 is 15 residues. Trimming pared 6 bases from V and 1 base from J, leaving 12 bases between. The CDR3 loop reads CASSPRPGNTGELFF. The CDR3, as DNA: TGTGCCAGCAGCCCGCGACCAGGGAACACCGGGGAGCTGTTTTTT.

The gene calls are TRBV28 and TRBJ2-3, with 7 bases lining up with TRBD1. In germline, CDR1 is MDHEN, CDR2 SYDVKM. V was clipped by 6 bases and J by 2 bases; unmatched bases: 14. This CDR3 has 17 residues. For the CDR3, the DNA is TGTGCCAGCAGCAACCTCCGGGACAGAGGGACCACAGATACGCAGTATTTT. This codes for CASSNLRDRGTTDTQYF. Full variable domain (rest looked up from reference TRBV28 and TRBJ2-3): DVKVTQSSRYLVKRTGEKVFLECVQDMDHENMFWYRQDPGLGLRLIYFSYDVKMKEKGDIPEGYSVSREKKERFSLILESASTNQTSMYLCASSNLRDRGTTDTQYFGPGTRLTVL.

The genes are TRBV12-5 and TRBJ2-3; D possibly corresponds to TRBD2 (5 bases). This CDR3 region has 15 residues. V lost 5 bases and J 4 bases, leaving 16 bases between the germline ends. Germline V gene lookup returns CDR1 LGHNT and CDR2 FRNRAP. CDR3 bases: TGTGCTAGTGGTCCAGAACTAGGGATGGCAGATACGCAGTATTTT. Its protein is CASGPELGMADTQYF.

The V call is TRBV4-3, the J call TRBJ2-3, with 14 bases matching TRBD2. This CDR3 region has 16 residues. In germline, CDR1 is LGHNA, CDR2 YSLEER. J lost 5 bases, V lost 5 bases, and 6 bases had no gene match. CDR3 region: CASSTPGLAGVDTQYF. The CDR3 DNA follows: TGCGCCAGCAGCACACCGGGACTAGCGGGAGTAGATACGCAGTATTTT.

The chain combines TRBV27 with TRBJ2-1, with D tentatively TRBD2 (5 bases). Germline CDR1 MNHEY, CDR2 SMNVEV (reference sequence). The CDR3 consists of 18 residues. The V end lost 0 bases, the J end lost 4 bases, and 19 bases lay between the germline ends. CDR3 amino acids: CASSLSHSLVILYNEQFF. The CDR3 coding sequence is TGTGCCAGCAGTTTATCACACTCACTAGTCATCCTTTACAATGAGCAGTTCTTC.

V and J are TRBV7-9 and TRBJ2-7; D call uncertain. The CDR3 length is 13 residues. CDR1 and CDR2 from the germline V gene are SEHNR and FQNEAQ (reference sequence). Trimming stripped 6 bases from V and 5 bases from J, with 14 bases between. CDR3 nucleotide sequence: TGTGCCAGCAGTTATAGGTCAGAGGACGAGCAGTACTTC. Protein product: CASSYRSEDEQYF.

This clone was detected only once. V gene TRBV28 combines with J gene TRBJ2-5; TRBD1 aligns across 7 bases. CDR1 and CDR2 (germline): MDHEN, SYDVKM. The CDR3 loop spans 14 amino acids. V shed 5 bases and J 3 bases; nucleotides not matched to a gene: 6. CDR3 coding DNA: TGTGCCAGCAGTCCACGGGACAGAGAAGAGACCCAGTACTTC. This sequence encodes CASSPRDREETQYF.

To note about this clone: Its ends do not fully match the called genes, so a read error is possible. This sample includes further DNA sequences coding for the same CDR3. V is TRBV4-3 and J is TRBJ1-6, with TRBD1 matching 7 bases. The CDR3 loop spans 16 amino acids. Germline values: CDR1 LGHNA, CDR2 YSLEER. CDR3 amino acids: CASSQGQGRENSPLHF. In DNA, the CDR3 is TGCGCCAGCAGCCAAGGACAGGGAAGGGAAAATTCCCCCCTCCACTTT.

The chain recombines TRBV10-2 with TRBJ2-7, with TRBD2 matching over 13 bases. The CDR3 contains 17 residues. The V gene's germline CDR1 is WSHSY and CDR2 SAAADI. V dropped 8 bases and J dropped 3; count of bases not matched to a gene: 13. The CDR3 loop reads CASLRLAGGHSYYEQYF. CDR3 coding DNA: TGCGCCAGCCTCCGACTAGCGGGGGGCCACAGCTACTACGAGCAGTACTTC.

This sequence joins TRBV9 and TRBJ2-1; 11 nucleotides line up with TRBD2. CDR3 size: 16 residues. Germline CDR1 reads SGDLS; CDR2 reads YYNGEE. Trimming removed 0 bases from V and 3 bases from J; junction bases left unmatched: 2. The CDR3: CASSVASGGNYNEQFF. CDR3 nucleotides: TGTGCCAGCAGCGTAGCTAGCGGGGGGAACTACAATGAGCAGTTCTTC. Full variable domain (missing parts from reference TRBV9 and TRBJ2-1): DSGVTQTPKHLITATGQRVTLRCSPRSGDLSVYWYQQSLDQGLQFLIQYYNGEERAKGNILERFSAQQFPDLHSELNLSSLELGDSALYFCASSVASGGNYNEQFFGPGTRLTVL.

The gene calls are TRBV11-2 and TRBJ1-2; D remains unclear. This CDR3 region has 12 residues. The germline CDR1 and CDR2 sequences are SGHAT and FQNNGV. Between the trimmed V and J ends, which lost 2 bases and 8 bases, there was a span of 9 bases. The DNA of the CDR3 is TGTGCCAGCAGCTTATTTAGGGAGGGCTACACCTTC. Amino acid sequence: CASSLFREGYTF.

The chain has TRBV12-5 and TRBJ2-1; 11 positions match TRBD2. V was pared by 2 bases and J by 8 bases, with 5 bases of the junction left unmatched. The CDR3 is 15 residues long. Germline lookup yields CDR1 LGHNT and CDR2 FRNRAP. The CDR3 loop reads CASGLNPGLADEQFF. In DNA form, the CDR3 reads TGTGCTAGTGGTTTGAACCCGGGACTAGCGGATGAGCAGTTCTTC.

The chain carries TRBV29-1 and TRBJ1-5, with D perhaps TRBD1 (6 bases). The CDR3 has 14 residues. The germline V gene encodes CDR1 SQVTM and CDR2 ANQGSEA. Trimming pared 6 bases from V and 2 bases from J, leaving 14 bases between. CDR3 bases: TGCAGCGTATCGGCCAGGGGTGGCAATCAGCCCCAGCATTTT. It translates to CSVSARGGNQPQHF.

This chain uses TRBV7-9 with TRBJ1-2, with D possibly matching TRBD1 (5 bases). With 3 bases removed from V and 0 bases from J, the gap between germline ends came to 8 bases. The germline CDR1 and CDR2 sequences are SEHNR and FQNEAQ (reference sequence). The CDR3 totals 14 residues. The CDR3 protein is CASSFLTANYGYTF. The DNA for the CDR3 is TGTGCCAGCAGCTTTTTGACAGCTAACTATGGCTACACCTTC.

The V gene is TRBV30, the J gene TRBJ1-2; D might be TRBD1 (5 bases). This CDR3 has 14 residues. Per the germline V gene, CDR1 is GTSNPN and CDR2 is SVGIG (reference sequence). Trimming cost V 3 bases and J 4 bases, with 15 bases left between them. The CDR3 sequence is CAWRAQGSGYGYTF. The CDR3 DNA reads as TGTGCCTGGAGAGCCCAGGGTTCCGGCTATGGCTACACCTTC.

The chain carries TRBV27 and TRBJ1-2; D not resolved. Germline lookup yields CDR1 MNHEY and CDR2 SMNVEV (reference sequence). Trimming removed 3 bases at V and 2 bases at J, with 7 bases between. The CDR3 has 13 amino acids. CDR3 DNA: TGTGCCAGCAGTTTCGGCGGAAACTATGGCTACACCTTC. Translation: CASSFGGNYGYTF.

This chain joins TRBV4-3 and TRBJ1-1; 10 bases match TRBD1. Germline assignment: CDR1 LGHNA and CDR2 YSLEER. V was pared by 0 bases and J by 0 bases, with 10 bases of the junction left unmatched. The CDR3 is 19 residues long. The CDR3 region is CASSQEDRGTALMNTEAFF. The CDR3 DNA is TGCGCCAGCAGCCAAGAGGACAGGGGGACGGCTTTGATGAACACTGAAGCTTTCTTT.